This TCR beta chain was sequenced for a study of cytomegalovirus exposure and HLA in healthy donors. Study as a whole: Caucasian-associated ancestry cluster membership applied to about four fifths of under 450 genotyped donors.

A multiplex PCR was run with 60 Vbeta primers and 13 Jbeta primers. Repertoires were generated with immunoSEQ multiplex PCR, while TCRdb's copy carries only in-frame clones and drops some. The sample contains over 110,000 clones, roughly 74% of which appear only once. This clone was counted a few times. Its cognate antigen is unknown. Study-level results: Later analysis indicated greater clonal expansion among HLA-associated TCR beta chains than among equally common other chains.

CDR3 length: 16 amino acids. The chain has TRBV21-1 and TRBJ1-2; TRBD1, the table's D call, was not compared with the DNA. TRBV21-1 is shown as a pseudogene. The TCR originated in a woman aged 35 to 49 in good health and CMV-seropositive. Input material: PBMCs. The chain's CDR3 is CASSHTTGGGHYGYTF. The CDR3 nucleotides are TGTGCCAGCAGCCACACCACAGGGGGGGGCCACTATGGCTACACCTTC.